This TCR beta chain was sequenced in a study of blood T cell repertoires in COVID-19. About the study: The analysed material was cDNA or gDNA that came from T cells, B-cell-depleted T cells, or PBMCs.

Between the trimmed V and J ends, which lost 4 bases and 4 bases, there was a span of 11 bases. This CDR3 is 13 amino acids long. Germline lookup yields CDR1 WNHNN and CDR2 SYGVQD (reference sequence). Only a few counts were recorded for this clone. Some clones are missing from TCRdb's copy, which holds only in-frame ones; the method was immunoSEQ multiplex PCR. The sample has some 200,000 clones; about 80% are singletons. The sequencing sample was made of peripheral blood. This sequence joins TRBV10-1 and TRBJ2-7; D may be TRBD2 (5 bases). The sequence was collected from a woman aged 25 to 39 who had recovered from COVID-19. CDR3 amino acids: CASSVRPGYEQYF. The CDR3 bases are TGCGCCAGCAGTGTAAGACCGGGATACGAGCAGTACTTC.